This TCR beta chain derives from a study of T cell repertoires in cytomegalovirus infection. Study overall: From public TCR beta signatures came an indication of both CMV infection and matching HLA type.

Remarks on this clonotype: The antigen is not known.

In TCRdb, the reads were re-called with MiXCR into one record per CDR3 protein. Found here are roughly 500,000 distinct CDR3 sequences, about 33% of them singletons; the top ten hold roughly 15%. Findings and limits, study-wide: Ex vivo responses were dominated by HLA-C-restricted CMV-specific TCR beta clonotypes.

The CDR3 totals 12 residues. V was pared by 5 bases and J by 11 bases, with 13 bases between. Germline values: CDR1 SGHTA, CDR2 FQGNSA. The origin of this receptor is a human donor in good health (CMV status not recorded). Some clones in this sample may be carry-over from other donors' samples. The genes are TRBV7-2 and TRBJ1-5; D gene unclear. The sequences come from cultured PBMCs, collected from culture after CMV antigen stimulation. This CDR3 is CASSDPFAAQHF. The CDR3 DNA sequence: TGTGCCAGCAGCGACCCGTTCGCGGCCCAGCATTTT.